The rows below give T cell receptor beta chains drawn from one sample of a study of shared clonotypes between healthy human individuals. Some clones are missing from TCRdb's copy, which holds only in-frame ones; the method was immunoSEQ multiplex PCR. The sample has 170,000 or so clones, 60% to 75% seen once. Sequences were obtained from memory CD4+ T cells sorted from blood. The source of these receptors is a young man in good health. Each CDR3 is given with its conserved first and last residue. The order of the fields is clone size, V gene, J gene, D gene, CDR3 DNA, CDR3 protein. D genes are given only for firm matches. Clone size is stated in some rows and not others, as once, few, many or a class when expanded.

>few|TRBV2|TRBJ1-2|.
TGTGCCAGCAGTGATGAATTAGGAGGCTACACCTTC
CASSDELGGYTF
>few|TRBV29-1|TRBJ1-3|.
TGCAGCGTGGGACGGGATGTTGGAAACACCATATATTTT
CSVGRDVGNTIYF
>.|TRBV2|TRBJ2-3|.
TGTGCCAGCACCGGAGGTCTCGGCACAGATACGCAGTATTTT
CASTGGLGTDTQYF
>few|TRBV27|TRBJ2-1|TRBD2
TGTGCCAGCACCCTAGACGGGACTAGCGGGAGCTTTGAGCAGTTCTTC
CASTLDGTSGSFEQFF
>.|TRBV5-1|TRBJ2-3|.
TGCGCCAGCAGCTTGGGGCAGGCGGAGGCAGATACGCAGTATTTT
CASSLGQAEADTQYF
>.|TRBV19|TRBJ2-3|.
TGTGCCAGTAGTAGGATGTCTAGCACAGATACGCAGTATTTT
CASSRMSSTDTQYF
>.|TRBV15|TRBJ2-5|.
TGTGCCACCAGCAGAGATATGGAGACCCAGTACTTC
CATSRDMETQYF
>.|TRBV5-4|TRBJ2-5|TRBD1
TGTGCCAGCAGCTTAGGGACAGGGTCGCGAGAGACCCAGTACTTC
CASSLGTGSRETQYF
>.|TRBV29-1|TRBJ2-5|TRBD2
TGCAGCGGATCCGGGGGGGGAGCGACCCAGTACTTC
CSGSGGGATQYF
>.|TRBV6-6|TRBJ2-7|TRBD1
TGTGCCAGCAGTTTCGGACAGGCCTACGAGCAGTACTTC
CASSFGQAYEQYF
>.|TRBV2|TRBJ2-5|TRBD2
TGTGCCAGCAGTGCCCTAGCGGGAGGCGCCCCCAAGACCCAGTACTTC
CASSALAGGAPKTQYF
>.|TRBV5-1|TRBJ2-5|.
TGCGCCAGCAGCTTGGCCGGGACACAAGAGACCCAGTACTTC
CASSLAGTQETQYF
>.|TRBV18|TRBJ1-1|.
TGTGCCAGCTCACCACCGGGAAACACTGAAGCTTTCTTT
CASSPPGNTEAFF
>.|TRBV10-2|TRBJ2-1|.
TGCGCCAGCAGTGAACCAGGGGTGAGCTCCTACAATGAGCAGTTCTTC
CASSEPGVSSYNEQFF